The 30 T cell receptor beta chains given below trace back to one sample, sequenced in a study of beta chain features in type 1 diabetes. Sequencing targeted expressed TCRB transcripts, as all isolated RNA had been reverse transcribed. Profiling relied on immunoSEQ multiplex PCR, and the TCRdb table lists in-frame clones only, not all of them. The sample includes fewer than 550,000 clones, about an eighth of them seen just once. The sample was naive CD4+ T cells from blood. The receptors here all came from a young woman in good health.

The V and J genes are TRBV15 and TRBJ2-1; 12 positions agree with TRBD2. The trim removed 5 bases at V and 1 base at J, leaving 9 bases unmatched. The CDR3 consists of 18 residues. The germline V gene has CDR1 LNHNV and CDR2 YYDKDF (reference sequence). CDR3 coding DNA: TGTGCCACCAGCCCTAGCGGGGGGGCCCGAGGATCCTACAATGAGCAGTTCTTC. Protein product: CATSPSGGARGSYNEQFF.

This clone was counted only a few times. The CDR3 spells CASSQHVLRGTEAFF. The CDR3 nucleotides read TGCGCCAGCAGCCAGCACGTCCTCCGGGGCACTGAAGCTTTCTTT. The chain joins TRBV4-3 to TRBJ1-1, with D unresolved. The CDR3 has 15 amino acids. Per the germline V gene, CDR1 is LGHNA and CDR2 is YSLEER. V lost 3 bases, J lost 4 bases, and 15 bases lay in between.

This clone occurred a few times. This rearrangement joins TRBV7-9 to TRBJ1-1, with D unresolved. Germline CDR1 and CDR2: SEHNR and FQNEAQ (reference sequence). This CDR3 has 11 amino acids. V lost 6 bases and J lost 6, with 8 bases in between. CDR3 in DNA: TGTGCCAGCAGGATATTGGCTGAAGCTTTCTTT. It is translated as CASRILAEAFF.

This clone turned up a few times. The chain has TRBV7-9 and TRBJ1-3; D possibly corresponds to TRBD1 (6 bases). Trimming removed 0 bases from V and 3 bases from J, with 6 bases in between. CDR3 size: 14 residues. Germline lookup yields CDR1 SEHNR and CDR2 FQNEAQ (reference sequence). The CDR3 sequence: CASSLARGGNTIYF. The CDR3, as DNA: TGTGCCAGCAGCTTAGCCAGGGGTGGAAACACCATATATTTT.

The chain uses TRBV18 and TRBJ2-7; D may be TRBD1 or TRBD2 (6 bases each). The V end was cut by 0 bases, the J end by 3 bases, with 15 bases between. This CDR3 has 16 residues. Germline CDR1 reads KGHSH; CDR2 reads LQKENI. CDR3 nucleotide sequence: TGTGCCAGCTCACCACCCTCAAAGGGGGGTTTCTACGAGCAGTACTTC. Protein sequence: CASSPPSKGGFYEQYF.

The gene calls are TRBV4-3 and TRBJ2-1; maybe TRBD1 (5 bases). The germline gives CDR1 LGHNA, CDR2 YSLEER. The V and J ends lost 0 bases and 2 bases respectively, with 5 bases between them. The CDR3 covers 14 residues. The CDR3 bases are TGCGCCAGCAGCCAAGAAGGGGCCTACAATGAGCAGTTCTTC. Translation gives CASSQEGAYNEQFF.

The V call is TRBV10-3, the J call TRBJ1-1; the D gene is possibly TRBD1 (5 bases). The V end was cut by 3 bases, the J end by 1 base, with 15 bases between. CDR1 is ENHRY and CDR2 is SYGVKD in the germline V gene. CDR3 length equals 16 residues. The CDR3 reads CAISDLDRGRNTEAFF. The CDR3 DNA follows: TGTGCCATCAGTGACCTTGACAGAGGCAGGAACACTGAAGCTTTCTTT.

J is TRBJ2-3 and V is TRBV4-3; TRBD1 matches 8 bases. From germline, CDR1 is LGHNA and CDR2 YSLEER. This CDR3 region has 16 residues. V dropped 2 bases and J dropped 1; count of bases not matched to a gene: 5. CDR3 nucleotide sequence: TGCGCCAGCAGCCAACAACCGGGACAGGGCACAGATACGCAGTATTTT. Amino acid sequence: CASSQQPGQGTDTQYF.

This clone showed up just a few times. The CDR3, as DNA: TGTGCCAGTAGTATGATCCGGACTAGTAGCGCGCAGTATTTT. Translating gives CASSMIRTSSAQYF. The rearrangement uses TRBV19 and TRBJ2-3; 7 bases match TRBD2. The germline CDR1 and CDR2 sequences are LNHDA and SQIVND (reference sequence). V lost 3 bases, J lost 10 bases, and 10 bases stayed unmatched. The CDR3 totals 14 residues.

The table lists this clone with a few counts. The chain couples TRBV28 to TRBJ2-1, with TRBD2 as a possible D gene (7 bases). The CDR3 is 15 residues long. The ends were cut back, 3 bases at V and 6 bases at J, with 15 bases in the middle. The V gene's germline CDR1 is MDHEN and CDR2 SYDVKM. The chain's CDR3 is CASSFPGGLGNEQFF. CDR3 nucleotide sequence: TGTGCCAGCAGTTTCCCCGGGGGGCTAGGCAATGAGCAGTTCTTC.

This clone was recorded at least ten times. The rearrangement joins TRBV25-1 to TRBJ2-1; D is possibly TRBD1 (5 bases). The CDR3 is 12 amino acids. V gave up 5 bases and J gave up 8 bases, with 10 bases separating them. Per germline, CDR1 MGHDK and CDR2 SYGVNS. The CDR3 sequence is CASSRQGDEQFF. The CDR3 DNA reads TGTGCCAGCAGTCGGCAGGGCGATGAGCAGTTCTTC.

V is TRBV4-2 and J is TRBJ2-1; D is ambiguous. Germline V gene data show CDR1 as LGHNA and CDR2 as YNFKEQ. V lost 4 bases and J lost 0, with 7 bases in between. The CDR3 extends over 14 amino acids. The CDR3 nucleotides are TGTGCCAGCAGCCCAGTGAACTCCTACAATGAGCAGTTCTTC. Its translation is CASSPVNSYNEQFF.

This clone appeared a few times. The chain recombines TRBV5-1 with TRBJ2-1; 8 bases agree with TRBD1. This CDR3 region has 14 residues. Looked up from germline, CDR1 is SGHRS and CDR2 is YFSETQ. Trimming cost V 3 bases and J 6 bases; bases outside gene matches: 5. CDR3 nucleotides: TGCGCCAGCAGCTGGGGACAGGCGACCAATGAGCAGTTCTTC. This translates into CASSWGQATNEQFF.

The rearrangement links TRBV7-3 to TRBJ2-3, with D unclear. The germline V gene has CDR1 SGHTA and CDR2 FQGTGA. The CDR3 runs 13 residues. Trimming shortened V by 3 bases and J by 7 bases, and 11 bases separated the two germline ends. The CDR3 DNA follows: TGTGCCAGCAGCTTCTCGGCCAGTAATACGCAGTATTTT. The encoded protein is CASSFSASNTQYF.

CDR3 sequence: CSDLALSSYNEQFF. The DNA of the CDR3 is TGCAGCGACCTAGCGTTGAGCTCCTACAATGAGCAGTTCTTC. This chain links TRBV29-1 with TRBJ2-1; D may be TRBD2 (6 bases). Germline assignment: CDR1 SQVTM and CDR2 ANQGSEA. The CDR3 contains 14 residues. Deletions cut 7 bases from V and 0 bases from J, with 13 bases between.

This clone showed up just a few times. The genes are TRBV29-1 and TRBJ1-1; D remains ambiguous. The CDR3 runs 12 residues. The ends were cut back, 5 bases at V and 4 bases at J, with 11 bases in the middle. Germline lookup yields CDR1 SQVTM and CDR2 ANQGSEA. Here the CDR3 DNA reads TGCAGCGTTAGTGAGGTCGGCACTGAAGCTTTCTTT. Residues: CSVSEVGTEAFF.

This clone has a handful of counts. The chain couples TRBV30 to TRBJ1-2; 10 nucleotides line up with TRBD1. J gave up 4 bases and V 4 bases, and 6 bases lay outside the gene matches. There are 14 residues in the CDR3. The germline CDR1 and CDR2 sequences are GTSNPN and SVGIG (reference sequence). CDR3 sequence reads: CAWTGTGDPYGYTF. The CDR3 DNA reads TGTGCCTGGACCGGGACAGGGGACCCCTATGGCTACACCTTC.

This sequence joins TRBV7-9 and TRBJ1-3; TRBD1 matches at 8 bases. The J segment lost 4 bases and the V segment lost 6 bases, leaving 2 bases of the junction unmatched. This CDR3 is built from 13 residues. CDR1 and CDR2 from the germline V gene are SEHNR and FQNEAQ (reference sequence). CDR3 protein: CASRGTGGNTIYF. CDR3 coding DNA: TGTGCCAGCAGAGGGACAGGAGGAAACACCATATATTTT.

This clone has a handful of counts. The J gene is TRBJ2-5, the V gene TRBV6-5; a weak D match, TRBD2 (5 bases). The CDR3 runs 14 residues. Germline lookup yields CDR1 MNHEY and CDR2 SVGAGI. The V end was cut by 4 bases, the J end by 5 bases, with 14 bases between. CDR3 sequence: CASSFLSGSETQYF. The CDR3 DNA is TGTGCCAGCAGTTTTCTGAGTGGGAGTGAGACCCAGTACTTC.

This chain links TRBV7-2 with TRBJ2-1, with 11 bases lining up with TRBD2. The CDR3 extends over 15 amino acids. The V and J ends lost 8 bases and 7 bases, in that order; junction bases with no gene match: 10. Germline-derived CDR1 and CDR2 are SGHTA and FQGNSA. The CDR3 sequence is CASRPPGTSGNEQFF. In nucleotides, the CDR3 is TGTGCCAGCCGCCCGCCCGGGACTAGCGGTAATGAGCAGTTCTTC.

The chain uses TRBV29-1 and TRBJ2-7; D is unresolved. V lost 4 bases, J lost 2 bases, and 15 bases lay in between. There are 14 residues in the CDR3. From germline, CDR1 is SQVTM and CDR2 ANQGSEA. CDR3 coding DNA: TGCAGCGTTGGTCTAAGGAGTCCCACCTACGAGCAGTACTTC. Amino acid sequence: CSVGLRSPTYEQYF.

In regard to this clone: At the DNA level, this CDR3 is encoded by other sequences in the same sample as well. This rearrangement joins TRBV4-1 to TRBJ1-4, with D uncertain. This CDR3 spans 13 amino acids. V was clipped by 2 bases and J by 8 bases, with 9 bases between them. The germline gives CDR1 MGHRA, CDR2 YSYEKL. The chain's CDR3 is CASSQLVGEKLFF. The CDR3, as DNA: TGCGCCAGCAGCCAACTAGTGGGGGAAAAACTGTTTTTT.

This clone was counted a few times. This sequence joins TRBV27 and TRBJ1-1; 11 nucleotides align to TRBD1. The CDR3 is made up of 16 amino acids. Germline V gene data show CDR1 as MNHEY and CDR2 as SMNVEV (reference sequence). V lost 5 bases to trimming and J lost 3 bases; unmatched junction nucleotides: 8. The CDR3 nucleotides read TGTGCCAGCAGTATCCGGGACAGGGGGGCGTACACTGAAGCTTTCTTT. Protein: CASSIRDRGAYTEAFF.

The V call is TRBV7-2, the J call TRBJ2-2; tentative D call: TRBD1 (6 bases). The CDR3 consists of 14 residues. Looked up from germline, CDR1 is SGHTA and CDR2 is FQGNSA. Trimming pared 3 bases from V and 2 bases from J, leaving 7 bases between. The chain's CDR3 is CASSLGANTGELFF. The DNA of the CDR3 is TGTGCCAGCAGCTTGGGGGCCAACACCGGGGAGCTGTTTTTT.

This clone appeared a few times. The gene calls are TRBV7-9 and TRBJ1-6; no clear D gene. Looked up from germline, CDR1 is SEHNR and CDR2 is FQNEAQ (reference sequence). This CDR3 has 13 residues. Trimming left V 5 bases short and J 9 bases short, with 11 bases between. CDR3 nucleotides: TGTGCCAGCAGCCTCGAGAGCTCTTCACCCCTCCACTTT. It specifies CASSLESSSPLHF.

This clone came up a few times. This chain joins TRBV7-2 and TRBJ2-1; no reliable D call. Deletions cut 1 base from V and 14 bases from J, with 15 bases between. CDR3 length: 13 residues. The germline gives CDR1 SGHTA, CDR2 FQGNSA. CDR3 region: CASSLEAWQRKFF. DNA of the CDR3: TGTGCCAGCAGCTTAGAGGCGTGGCAGAGAAAGTTCTTC.

This clone turned up a few times. The rearrangement joins TRBV27 to TRBJ2-1; D is ambiguous. The CDR3 is 15 amino acids. The V and J ends lost 6 bases and 0 bases respectively, with 12 bases between them. The germline CDR1 and CDR2 sequences are MNHEY and SMNVEV (reference sequence). In DNA, the CDR3 is TGTGCCAGCAGATATCAGATGAGCTCCTACAATGAGCAGTTCTTC. Its protein product is CASRYQMSSYNEQFF.

This clone was observed a few times. The chain has TRBV7-9 and TRBJ2-3; 9 bases align to TRBD2. CDR1 and CDR2 from the germline V gene are SEHNR and FQNEAQ (reference sequence). The CDR3 totals 17 residues. V lost 8 bases, J lost 1 base, and 13 bases stayed unmatched. CDR3 sequence reads: CASFSSLAGSRTDTQYF. CDR3 sequence (DNA): TGTGCCAGCTTCTCGTCCCTAGCGGGGTCCCGCACAGATACGCAGTATTTT. Based on the CDR3 plus reference TRBV7-9 and TRBJ2-3, the full variable domain is DTGVSQNPRHKITKRGQNVTFRCDPISEHNRLYWYRQTLGQGPEFLTYFQNEAQLEKSRLLSDRFSAERPKGSFSTLEIQRTEQGDSAMYLCASFSSLAGSRTDTQYFGPGTRLTVL.

This clone was observed a few times. This chain joins TRBV6-1 and TRBJ1-2, with 9 bases identical to TRBD1. Germline CDR1 and CDR2: MNHNS and SASEGT. V lost 6 bases to trimming and J lost 5 bases; unmatched junction nucleotides: 7. The CDR3 is 14 residues long. CDR3 nucleotides: TGTGCCAGCAGATCCACAGGGGGCGGATATGGCTACACCTTC. Its protein is CASRSTGGGYGYTF.

This clone was counted between two and nine times. The chain is built from TRBV30 and TRBJ2-3; 10 positions agree with TRBD2. CDR1 GTSNPN and CDR2 SVGIG come from the germline V gene (reference sequence). V trimming: 8 bases; J trimming: 6 bases; junction bases outside the gene matches: 11. This CDR3 has 14 amino acids. The CDR3: CARTSSGSWDTQYF. The CDR3 nucleotides read TGTGCCCGGACTTCTAGCGGGAGTTGGGATACGCAGTATTTT.